A single sample is the source of the 22 T cell receptor beta chains below, sequenced in a study of T cells in Graves' hyperthyroidism and ophthalmopathy. Regions amplified from RNA transcripts were the TCR beta CDR3 regions. Primed by the HTBI set, a first-round RT-PCR was run on the TCR CDR3. TCRdb re-called the multiplex PCR reads with MiXCR, one entry per CDR3 protein. The table has nearly 600,000 distinct CDR3 sequences, 14% seen once. Sequences were obtained from blood. These receptors were collected from a woman in her 30s with Graves' hyperthyroidism that later progressed to Graves' ophthalmopathy.

This clonotype was counted at least ten times. V gene TRBV2 combines with J gene TRBJ1-2, with D possibly matching TRBD1 (5 bases). Trimming cost V 3 bases and J 8 bases, with 10 bases left between them. CDR3 length: 12 amino acids. From germline, CDR1 is SNHLY and CDR2 FYNNEI. This CDR3 reads CASSETVRGYTF. DNA of the CDR3: TGTGCCAGCAGTGAGACAGTGAGGGGCTACACCTTC. The variable domain in full, completed from reference TRBV2 and TRBJ1-2, reads EPEVTQTPSHQVTQMGQEVILRCVPISNHLYFYWYRQILGQKVEFLVSFYNNEISEKSEIFDDQFSVERPDGSNFTLKIRSTKLEDSAMYFCASSETVRGYTFGSGTRLTVV.

The chain has TRBV6-1 and TRBJ2-1; 12 bases agree with TRBD2. The CDR3 contains 16 residues. J gave up 6 bases and V 5 bases, and 8 bases lay outside the gene matches. Germline CDR1 reads MNHNS; CDR2 reads SASEGT. The chain's CDR3 is CASSRLAGDVGNEQFF. The DNA for the CDR3 is TGTGCCAGCAGTCGACTAGCGGGAGACGTGGGCAATGAGCAGTTCTTC.

This clonotype was recorded at least ten times. V gene TRBV2 combines with J gene TRBJ1-1; no definite D call. V shed 4 bases and J shed 4 bases, with 10 bases lying between them. Per the germline V gene, CDR1 is SNHLY and CDR2 is FYNNEI. This CDR3 contains 13 residues. As DNA, the CDR3 is TGTGCCAGCAGTGCGGCCGCGGGCACTGAAGCTTTCTTT. Protein: CASSAAAGTEAFF.

In the case of this clonotype: This clone may be a read error of a much larger clone one base away. This CDR3 is missing its conserved last phenylalanine or tryptophan, likely due to a read error. The genes are TRBV29-1 and TRBJ1-6; 8 bases map to TRBD1. Looked up from germline, CDR1 is SQVTM and CDR2 is ANQGSEA. This CDR3 comprises 13 residues. Unmatched junction bases numbered 3, after V lost 6 bases and J lost 5 bases. The CDR3 spells CSVGTGDNSPLHL. The CDR3 nucleotides read TGCAGCGTGGGGACAGGCGATAATTCACCCCTCCACCTT.

This clonotype showed up many times. The rearrangement links TRBV12-3 or TRBV12-4 to TRBJ2-3; no definite D call. The CDR3 totals 15 residues. Trimming removed 1 base at V and 3 bases at J, with 11 bases between. The DNA for the CDR3 is TGTGCCAGCAGTTTAGGTCGCACGGTTACAGATACGCAGTATTTT. Amino acids: CASSLGRTVTDTQYF.

There are many counts of this clonotype. The CDR3 sequence is CASSPGYRDNTEAFF. The CDR3 DNA follows: TGTGCCAGCTCACCAGGGTACCGGGACAACACTGAAGCTTTCTTT. The chain uses TRBV18 and TRBJ1-1, with TRBD1 as a possible D gene (5 bases). Looked up from germline, CDR1 is KGHSH and CDR2 is LQKENI. V lost 2 bases, J lost 2 bases, and 12 bases lay in between. The CDR3 extends over 15 amino acids.

In this sample, this clonotype turned up many times. One end of the junction varies from germline; a read error may be responsible. V usage is TRBV12-3 or TRBV12-4 and J usage is TRBJ2-7; 9 bases map to TRBD2. This CDR3 has 14 amino acids. CDR3 residues: CASSIAGVSYEQYF. The CDR3 coding sequence is TGTGCCAGCAGTATAGCGGGAGTTAGTTACGAGCAGTACTTC.

The sample holds many counts of this clonotype. The rearrangement joins TRBV29-1 to TRBJ2-7, with 11 positions matching TRBD2. Looked up from germline, CDR1 is SQVTM and CDR2 is ANQGSEA. The CDR3 contains 13 residues. The J segment lost 6 bases and the V segment lost 6 bases, leaving 7 bases of the junction unmatched. CDR3 nucleotide sequence: TGCAGCGTCCTGACTAGCGGGACCGTCGAGCAGTACTTC. Translating gives CSVLTSGTVEQYF.

This chain uses TRBV15 with TRBJ1-4, with 7 positions matching TRBD1. The germline V gene has CDR1 LNHNV and CDR2 YYDKDF (reference sequence). The trim removed 1 base at V and 6 bases at J, leaving 5 bases unmatched. This CDR3 spans 15 amino acids. The CDR3 protein is CATSRGQGPDEKLFF. The CDR3 DNA follows: TGTGCCACCAGCAGAGGACAGGGACCAGATGAAAAACTGTTTTTT.

This chain links TRBV6-2 or TRBV6-3 with TRBJ2-7; 7 bases line up with TRBD1. This CDR3 is built from 15 residues. Trimming took 6 bases from V and 2 from J; bases not matched to a gene: 10. Germline loops: CDR1 MNHEY, CDR2 SVGEGT. Here the CDR3 DNA reads TGTGCCAGCAGACGAACCGGGACAGTAACCTACGAGCAGTACTTC. Its translation is CASRRTGTVTYEQYF.

This clonotype has ten or more counts. The V call is TRBV7-9, the J call TRBJ2-7; perhaps TRBD2 as D (7 bases). The CDR3 covers 12 residues. The ends were cut back, 8 bases at V and 3 bases at J, with 11 bases in the middle. CDR1 and CDR2 from the germline V gene are SEHNR and FQNEAQ (reference sequence). This chain's CDR3 is CASRGDNYEQYF. For the CDR3, the DNA is TGTGCCAGCCGGGGGGACAACTACGAGCAGTACTTC.

The chain has TRBV6-2 or TRBV6-3 and TRBJ2-2, with TRBD1 identical over 11 bases. CDR3 size: 15 residues. The junction had 1 base not matched to a gene; V was cut back by 4 bases and J by 3 bases. Germline lookup yields CDR1 MNHEY and CDR2 SVGEGT. As DNA, the CDR3 is TGTGCCAGCAGTTGGACAGGGGGCGACACCGGGGAGCTGTTTTTT. It is translated as CASSWTGGDTGELFF.

Concerning this clonotype: This CDR3 is missing its conserved last phenylalanine or tryptophan, likely due to a read error. The V gene is TRBV20-1, the J gene TRBJ2-1; unclear D gene. The V gene lost 6 bases and the J gene lost 6 bases, with 9 bases spanning the gap. There are 11 residues in the CDR3. Germline assignment: CDR1 DFQATT and CDR2 SNEGSKA (reference sequence). CDR3 DNA: TGCAGTGCCTCGGGTCTCAATGAGCAGTTCTGC. It is translated as CSASGLNEQFC.

This clonotype was counted ten times or more. The J gene is TRBJ1-1, the V gene TRBV11-2; D is unresolved. Deletions cut 3 bases from V and 1 base from J, with 3 bases between. This CDR3 has 12 amino acids. In germline, CDR1 is SGHAT, CDR2 FQNNGV. The CDR3 is CASSFTNTEAFF. The CDR3 bases are TGTGCCAGCAGCTTCACGAACACTGAAGCTTTCTTT.

The chain has TRBV11-2 and TRBJ2-7; 7 positions agree with TRBD2. The J segment lost 9 bases and the V segment lost 2 bases, leaving 7 bases of the junction unmatched. The CDR3 is made up of 13 amino acids. Germline V gives CDR1 SGHAT, CDR2 FQNNGV. The CDR3 sequence is CASSLTDSGGQYF. CDR3 bases: TGTGCCAGCAGCTTAACGGACTCGGGGGGGCAGTACTTC.

This clonotype came up a few times. The chain recombines TRBV19 with TRBJ2-1; D gene unclear. CDR3 length: 13 amino acids. Germline loops: CDR1 LNHDA, CDR2 SQIVND (reference sequence). V was trimmed by 6 bases and J by 9 bases, leaving 15 bases between them. CDR3 residues: CASSDPRPGEQFF. The CDR3 nucleotides read TGTGCCAGTAGCGACCCCAGACCTGGTGAGCAGTTCTTC.

This clonotype has a count of ten or more. The chain employs TRBV7-2 and TRBJ1-1; D uncertain. Germline CDR1 SGHTA, CDR2 FQGNSA. Trimming pared 4 bases from V and 6 bases from J, leaving 3 bases between. The CDR3 covers 10 residues. CDR3: CASSSAEAFF. The CDR3, as DNA: TGTGCCAGCAGCTCCGCTGAAGCTTTCTTT.

CDR3 protein: CASSLARGWDSEKLFF. In nucleotides, the CDR3 is TGTGCCAGCAGCTTAGCGAGAGGGTGGGACTCTGAAAAACTGTTTTTT. The chain carries TRBV7-9 and TRBJ1-4, with D possibly matching TRBD1 (5 bases). The V and J ends lost 0 bases and 7 bases respectively, with 15 bases between them. Germline V gene data show CDR1 as SEHNR and CDR2 as FQNEAQ (reference sequence). This CDR3 comprises 16 residues.

This clonotype has only a few counts. V usage is TRBV6-2 or TRBV6-3 and J usage is TRBJ2-1; 8 bases match TRBD2. V was clipped by 4 bases and J by 7 bases; unmatched bases: 9. Germline CDR1 is MNHEY and CDR2 is SVGEGT. The CDR3 is made up of 15 amino acids. In nucleotides, the CDR3 is TGTGCCAGCAGTTTAGCTACTAGCGGATGGAATGAGCAGTTCTTC. Amino acid sequence: CASSLATSGWNEQFF.

Notes on this clonotype: This may arise from a read error, as a much more abundant clone is one base away. The V and J genes are TRBV12-3 or TRBV12-4 and TRBJ1-5; 12 bases agree with TRBD1. This CDR3 has 15 amino acids. V lost 5 bases, J lost 9 bases, and 8 bases stayed unmatched. The CDR3 DNA reads as TGTGCCAGCAGTCCGGGACAGGGGGCAGTTCGGCCCCAGCATTTT. Residues: CASSPGQGAVRPQHF.

The V call is TRBV6-5, the J call TRBJ2-1; D is possibly TRBD2 (5 bases). The DNA end lines up better with TRBJ2-7; the J call may be wrong. CDR3 length: 16 residues. Germline loops: CDR1 MNHEY, CDR2 SVGAGI. The DNA for the CDR3 is TGTGCCAGCAGTTACTCCCCATCTAGCTCCTACAATGAGCAGTACTTC. The encoded protein is CASSYSPSSSYNEQYF.

This clonotype was observed a few times. The J gene is TRBJ2-7, the V gene TRBV19; 8 nucleotides agree with TRBD2. The germline V gene has CDR1 LNHDA and CDR2 SQIVND (reference sequence). V lost 8 bases, J lost 5 bases, and 5 bases stayed unmatched. The CDR3 has 12 residues. CDR3 coding DNA: TGTGCCAGTCGCCTCGGGGGGGACGAGCAGTACTTC. Translation: CASRLGGDEQYF.